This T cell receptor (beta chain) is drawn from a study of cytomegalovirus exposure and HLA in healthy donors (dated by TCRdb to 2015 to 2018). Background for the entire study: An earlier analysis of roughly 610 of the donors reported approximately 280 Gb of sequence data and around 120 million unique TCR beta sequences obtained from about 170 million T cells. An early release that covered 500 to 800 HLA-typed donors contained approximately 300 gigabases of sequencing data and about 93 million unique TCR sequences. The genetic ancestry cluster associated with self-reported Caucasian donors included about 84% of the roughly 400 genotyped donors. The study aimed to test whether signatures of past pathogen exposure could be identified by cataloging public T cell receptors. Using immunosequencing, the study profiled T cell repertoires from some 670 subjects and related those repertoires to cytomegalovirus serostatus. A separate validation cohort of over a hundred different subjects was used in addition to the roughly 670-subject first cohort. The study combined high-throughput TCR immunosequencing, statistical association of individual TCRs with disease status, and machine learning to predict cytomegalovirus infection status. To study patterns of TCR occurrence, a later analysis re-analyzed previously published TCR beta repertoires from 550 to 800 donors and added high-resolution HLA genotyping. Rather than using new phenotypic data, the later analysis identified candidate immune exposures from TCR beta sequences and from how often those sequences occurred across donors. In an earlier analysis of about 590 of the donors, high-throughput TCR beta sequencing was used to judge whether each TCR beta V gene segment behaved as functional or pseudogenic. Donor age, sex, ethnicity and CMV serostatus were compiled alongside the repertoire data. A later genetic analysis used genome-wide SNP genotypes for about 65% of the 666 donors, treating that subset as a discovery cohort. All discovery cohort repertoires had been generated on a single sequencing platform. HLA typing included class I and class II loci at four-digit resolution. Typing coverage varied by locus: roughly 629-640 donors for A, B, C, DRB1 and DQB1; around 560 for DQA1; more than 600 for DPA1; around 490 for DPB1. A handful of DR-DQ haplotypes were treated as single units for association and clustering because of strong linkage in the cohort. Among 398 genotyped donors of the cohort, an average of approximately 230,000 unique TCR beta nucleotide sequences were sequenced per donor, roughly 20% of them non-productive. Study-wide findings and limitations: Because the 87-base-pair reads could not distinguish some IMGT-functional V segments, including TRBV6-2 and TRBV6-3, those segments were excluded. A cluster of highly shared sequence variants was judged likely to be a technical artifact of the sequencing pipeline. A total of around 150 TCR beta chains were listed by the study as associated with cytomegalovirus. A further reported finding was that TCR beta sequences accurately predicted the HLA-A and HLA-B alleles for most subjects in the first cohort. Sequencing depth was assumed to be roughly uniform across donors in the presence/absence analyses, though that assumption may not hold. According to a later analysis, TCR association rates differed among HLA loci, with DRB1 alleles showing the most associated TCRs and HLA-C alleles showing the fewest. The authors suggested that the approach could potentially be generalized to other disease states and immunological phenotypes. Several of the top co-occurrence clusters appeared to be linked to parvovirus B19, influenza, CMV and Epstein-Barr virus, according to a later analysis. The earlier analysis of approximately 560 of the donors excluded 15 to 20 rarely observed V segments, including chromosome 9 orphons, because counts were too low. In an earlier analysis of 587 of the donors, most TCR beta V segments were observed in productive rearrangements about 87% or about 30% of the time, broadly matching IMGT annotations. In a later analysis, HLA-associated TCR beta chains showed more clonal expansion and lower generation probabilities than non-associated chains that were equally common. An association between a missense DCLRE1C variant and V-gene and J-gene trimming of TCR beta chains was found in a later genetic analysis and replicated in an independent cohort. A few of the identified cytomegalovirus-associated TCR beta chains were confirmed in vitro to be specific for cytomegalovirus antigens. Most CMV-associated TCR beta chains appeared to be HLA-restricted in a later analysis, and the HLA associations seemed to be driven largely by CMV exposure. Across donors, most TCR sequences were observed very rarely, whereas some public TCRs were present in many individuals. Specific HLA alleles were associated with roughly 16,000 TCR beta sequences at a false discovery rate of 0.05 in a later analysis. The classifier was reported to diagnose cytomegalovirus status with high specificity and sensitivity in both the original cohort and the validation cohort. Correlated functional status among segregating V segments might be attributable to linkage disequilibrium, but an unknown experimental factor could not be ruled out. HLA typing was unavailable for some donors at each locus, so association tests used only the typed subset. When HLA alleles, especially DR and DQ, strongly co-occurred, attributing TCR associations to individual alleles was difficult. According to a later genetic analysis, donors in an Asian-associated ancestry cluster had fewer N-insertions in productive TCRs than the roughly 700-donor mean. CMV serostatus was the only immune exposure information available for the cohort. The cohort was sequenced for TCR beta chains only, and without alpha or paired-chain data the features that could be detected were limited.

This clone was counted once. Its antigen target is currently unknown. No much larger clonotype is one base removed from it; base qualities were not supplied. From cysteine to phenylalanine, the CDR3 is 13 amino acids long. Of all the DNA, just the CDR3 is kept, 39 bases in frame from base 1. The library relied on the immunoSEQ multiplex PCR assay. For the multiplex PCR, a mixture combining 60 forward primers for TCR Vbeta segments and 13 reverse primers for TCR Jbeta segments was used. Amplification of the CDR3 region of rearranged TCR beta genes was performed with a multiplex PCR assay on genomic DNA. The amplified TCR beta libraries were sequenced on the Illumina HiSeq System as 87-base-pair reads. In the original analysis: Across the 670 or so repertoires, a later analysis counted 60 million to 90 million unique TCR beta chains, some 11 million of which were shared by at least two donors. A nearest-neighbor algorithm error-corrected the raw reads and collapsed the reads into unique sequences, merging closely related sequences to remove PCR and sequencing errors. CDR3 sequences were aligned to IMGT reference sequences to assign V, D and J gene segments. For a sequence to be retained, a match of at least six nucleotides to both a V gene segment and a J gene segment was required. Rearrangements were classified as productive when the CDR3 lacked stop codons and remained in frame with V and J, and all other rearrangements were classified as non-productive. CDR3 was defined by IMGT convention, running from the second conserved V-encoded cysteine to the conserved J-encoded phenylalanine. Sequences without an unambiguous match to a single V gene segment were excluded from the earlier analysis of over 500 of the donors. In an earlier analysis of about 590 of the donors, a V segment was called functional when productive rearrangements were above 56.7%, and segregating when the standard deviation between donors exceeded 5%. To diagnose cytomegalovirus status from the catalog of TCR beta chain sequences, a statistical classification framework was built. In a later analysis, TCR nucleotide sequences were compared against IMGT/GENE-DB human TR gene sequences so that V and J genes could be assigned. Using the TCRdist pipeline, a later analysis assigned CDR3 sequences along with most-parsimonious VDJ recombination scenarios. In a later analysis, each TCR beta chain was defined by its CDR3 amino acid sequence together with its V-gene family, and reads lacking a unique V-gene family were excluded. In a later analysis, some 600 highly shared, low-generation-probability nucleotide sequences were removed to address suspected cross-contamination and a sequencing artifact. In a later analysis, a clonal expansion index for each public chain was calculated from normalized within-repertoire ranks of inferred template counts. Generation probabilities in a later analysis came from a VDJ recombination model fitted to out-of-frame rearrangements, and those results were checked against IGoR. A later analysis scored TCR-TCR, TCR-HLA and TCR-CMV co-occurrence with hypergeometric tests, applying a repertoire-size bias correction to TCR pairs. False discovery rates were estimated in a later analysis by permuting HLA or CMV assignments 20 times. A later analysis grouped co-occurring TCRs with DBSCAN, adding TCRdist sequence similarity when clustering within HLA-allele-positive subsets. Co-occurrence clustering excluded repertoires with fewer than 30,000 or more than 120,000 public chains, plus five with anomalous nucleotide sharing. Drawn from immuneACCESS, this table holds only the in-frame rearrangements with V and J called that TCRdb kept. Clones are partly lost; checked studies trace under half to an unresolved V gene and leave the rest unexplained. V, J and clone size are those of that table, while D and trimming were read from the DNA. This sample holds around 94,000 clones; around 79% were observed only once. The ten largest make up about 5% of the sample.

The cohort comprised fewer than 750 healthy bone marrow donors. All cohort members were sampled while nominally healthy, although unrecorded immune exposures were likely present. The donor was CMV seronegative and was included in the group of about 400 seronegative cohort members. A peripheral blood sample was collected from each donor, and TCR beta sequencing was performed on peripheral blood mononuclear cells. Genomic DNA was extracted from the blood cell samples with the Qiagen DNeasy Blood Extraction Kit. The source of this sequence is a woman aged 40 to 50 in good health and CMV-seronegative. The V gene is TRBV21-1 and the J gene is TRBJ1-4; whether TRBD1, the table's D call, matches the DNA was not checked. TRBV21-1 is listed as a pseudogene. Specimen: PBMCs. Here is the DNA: TGTGCCAGCCCGGGCAGGGGTAATGAAAAACTGTTTTTT. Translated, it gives CASPGRGNEKLFF.